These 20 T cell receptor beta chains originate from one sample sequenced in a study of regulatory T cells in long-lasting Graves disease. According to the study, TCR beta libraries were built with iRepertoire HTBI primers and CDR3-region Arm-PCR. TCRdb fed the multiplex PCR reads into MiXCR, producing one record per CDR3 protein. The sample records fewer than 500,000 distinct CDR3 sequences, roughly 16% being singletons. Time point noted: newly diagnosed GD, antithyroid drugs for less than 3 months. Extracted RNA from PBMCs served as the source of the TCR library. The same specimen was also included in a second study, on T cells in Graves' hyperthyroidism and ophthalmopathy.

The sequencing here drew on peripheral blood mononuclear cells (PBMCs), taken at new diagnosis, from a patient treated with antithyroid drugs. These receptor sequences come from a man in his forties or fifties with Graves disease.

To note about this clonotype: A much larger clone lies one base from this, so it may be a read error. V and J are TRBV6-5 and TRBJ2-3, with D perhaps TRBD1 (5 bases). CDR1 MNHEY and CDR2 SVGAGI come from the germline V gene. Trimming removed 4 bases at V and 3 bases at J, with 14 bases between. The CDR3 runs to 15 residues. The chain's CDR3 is CASSLIGVATDTQYF. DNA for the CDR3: TGTGCCAGCAGTTTAATAGGGGTAGCAACAGATACGCAGTATTTT.

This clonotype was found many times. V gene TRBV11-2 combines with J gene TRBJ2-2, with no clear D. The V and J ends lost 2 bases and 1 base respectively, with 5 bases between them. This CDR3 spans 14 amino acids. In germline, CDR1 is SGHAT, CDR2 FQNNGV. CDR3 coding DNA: TGTGCCAGCAGCTTATGGGGGAACACCGGGGAGCTGTTTTTT. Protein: CASSLWGNTGELFF.

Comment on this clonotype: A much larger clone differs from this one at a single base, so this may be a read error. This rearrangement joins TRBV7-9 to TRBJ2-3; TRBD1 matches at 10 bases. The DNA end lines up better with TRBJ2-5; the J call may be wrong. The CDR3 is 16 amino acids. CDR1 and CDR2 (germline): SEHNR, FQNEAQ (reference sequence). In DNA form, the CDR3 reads TGTGCCAGCAGCTTAGGACAGGGGGCGCGGCTGCCGACCCAGTACTTC. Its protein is CASSLGQGARLPTQYF.

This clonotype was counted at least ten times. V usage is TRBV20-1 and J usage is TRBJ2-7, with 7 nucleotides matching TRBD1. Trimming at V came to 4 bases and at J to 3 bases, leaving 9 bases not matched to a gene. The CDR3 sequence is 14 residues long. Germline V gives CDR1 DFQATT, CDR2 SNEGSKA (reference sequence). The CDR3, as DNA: TGCAGTGCTACGGAAGGGACAGACCTCTACGAGCAGTACTTC. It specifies CSATEGTDLYEQYF.

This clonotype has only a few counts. This CDR3 is CASSVFDRADTGELFF. The CDR3 nucleotides read TGTGCCAGCAGCGTTTTCGACAGGGCGGACACCGGGGAGCTGTTTTTT. This chain joins TRBV9 and TRBJ2-2; the match to TRBD1 covers 7 bases. With V trimmed by 2 bases and J by 3 bases, 7 bases remained unmatched. The germline V gene encodes CDR1 SGDLS and CDR2 YYNGEE. This CDR3 contains 16 residues. Combining the CDR3 with reference TRBV9 and TRBJ2-2 gives the whole variable domain DSGVTQTPKHLITATGQRVTLRCSPRSGDLSVYWYQQSLDQGLQFLIQYYNGEERAKGNILERFSAQQFPDLHSELNLSSLELGDSALYFCASSVFDRADTGELFFGEGSRLTVL.

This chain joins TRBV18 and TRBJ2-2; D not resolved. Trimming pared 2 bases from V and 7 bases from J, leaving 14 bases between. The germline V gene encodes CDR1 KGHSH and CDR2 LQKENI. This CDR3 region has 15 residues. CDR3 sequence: CASSPISGVVGELFF. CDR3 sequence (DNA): TGTGCCAGCTCACCAATTTCCGGAGTTGTCGGGGAGCTGTTTTTT.

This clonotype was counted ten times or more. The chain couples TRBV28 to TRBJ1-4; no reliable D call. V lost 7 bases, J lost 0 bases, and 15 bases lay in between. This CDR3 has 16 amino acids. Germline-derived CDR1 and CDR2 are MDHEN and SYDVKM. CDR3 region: CASNSRSFSTNEKLFF. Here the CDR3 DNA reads TGTGCCAGCAACTCGAGATCCTTTTCAACTAATGAAAAACTGTTTTTT.

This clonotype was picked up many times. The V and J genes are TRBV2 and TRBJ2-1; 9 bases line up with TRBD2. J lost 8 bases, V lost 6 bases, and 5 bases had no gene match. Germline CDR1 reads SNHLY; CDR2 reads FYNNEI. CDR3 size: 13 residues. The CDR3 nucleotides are TGTGCCAGCAGAACAGCGGGAGGCCATGAGCAGTTCTTC. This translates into CASRTAGGHEQFF.

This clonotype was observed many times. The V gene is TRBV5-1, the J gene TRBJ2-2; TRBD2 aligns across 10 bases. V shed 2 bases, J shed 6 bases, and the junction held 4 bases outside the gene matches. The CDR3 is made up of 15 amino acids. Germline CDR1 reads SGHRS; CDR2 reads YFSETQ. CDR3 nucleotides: TGCGCCAGCAGCTTCAGCGGGAGGGAATCCGGGGAGCTGTTTTTT. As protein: CASSFSGRESGELFF. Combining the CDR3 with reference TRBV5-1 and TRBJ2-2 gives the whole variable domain KAGVTQTPRYLIKTRGQQVTLSCSPISGHRSVSWYQQTPGQGLQFLFEYFSETQRNKGNFPGRFSGRQFSNSRSEMNVSTLELGDSALYLCASSFSGRESGELFFGEGSRLTVL.

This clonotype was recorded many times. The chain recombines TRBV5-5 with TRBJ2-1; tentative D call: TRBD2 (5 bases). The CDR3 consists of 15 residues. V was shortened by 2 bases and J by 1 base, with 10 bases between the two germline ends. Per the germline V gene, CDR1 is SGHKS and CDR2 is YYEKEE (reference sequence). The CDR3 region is CASSFEGWSYNEQFF. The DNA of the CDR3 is TGTGCCAGCAGCTTTGAGGGATGGTCCTACAATGAGCAGTTCTTC. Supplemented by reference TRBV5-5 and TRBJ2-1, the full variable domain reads DAGVTQSPTHLIKTRGQQVTLRCSPISGHKSVSWYQQVLGQGPQFIFQYYEKEERGRGNFPDRFSARQFPNYSSELNVNALLLGDSALYLCASSFEGWSYNEQFFGPGTRLTVL.

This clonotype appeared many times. The chain's CDR3 is CASSPLESLRNEQYF. In nucleotides, the CDR3 is TGTGCCAGCAGTCCACTCGAGAGTCTTCGGAACGAGCAGTACTTC. The chain uses TRBV28 and TRBJ2-7; no clear D. Germline CDR1 reads MDHEN; CDR2 reads SYDVKM. The V gene lost 5 bases and the J gene lost 5 bases, with 19 bases spanning the gap. The CDR3 totals 15 residues.

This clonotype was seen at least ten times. CDR3 DNA sequence: TGCAGTGCTAACCCAGCCTCTTTTCGGGAGCTGGGGTACGAGCAGTACTTC. It yields the protein CSANPASFRELGYEQYF. This chain joins TRBV20-1 and TRBJ2-7, with D perhaps matching TRBD2 (6 bases). CDR3 length equals 17 residues. The V and J ends lost 4 bases and 4 bases respectively, with 26 bases between them. Germline V gene lookup returns CDR1 DFQATT and CDR2 SNEGSKA (reference sequence).

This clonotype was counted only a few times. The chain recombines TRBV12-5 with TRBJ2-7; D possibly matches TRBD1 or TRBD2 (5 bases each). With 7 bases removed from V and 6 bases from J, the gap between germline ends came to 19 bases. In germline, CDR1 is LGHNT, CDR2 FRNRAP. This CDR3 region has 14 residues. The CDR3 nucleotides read TGTGCTAGTGACCACCGGGACCCGACCGGCGAGCAGTACTTC. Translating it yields CASDHRDPTGEQYF.

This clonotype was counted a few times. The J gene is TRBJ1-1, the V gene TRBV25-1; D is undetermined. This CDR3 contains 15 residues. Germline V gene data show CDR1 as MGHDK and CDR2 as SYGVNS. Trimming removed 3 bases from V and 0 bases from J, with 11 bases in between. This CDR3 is CASSEQRGLNTEAFF. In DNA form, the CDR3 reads TGTGCCAGCAGTGAGCAACGTGGGCTGAACACTGAAGCTTTCTTT.

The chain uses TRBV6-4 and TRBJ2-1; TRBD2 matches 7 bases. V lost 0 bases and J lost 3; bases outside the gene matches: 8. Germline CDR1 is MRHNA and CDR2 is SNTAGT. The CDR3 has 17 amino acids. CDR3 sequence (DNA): TGTGCCAGCAGTGACTCTGGTGGGAGGGCCTACTACAATGAGCAGTTCTTC. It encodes CASSDSGGRAYYNEQFF.

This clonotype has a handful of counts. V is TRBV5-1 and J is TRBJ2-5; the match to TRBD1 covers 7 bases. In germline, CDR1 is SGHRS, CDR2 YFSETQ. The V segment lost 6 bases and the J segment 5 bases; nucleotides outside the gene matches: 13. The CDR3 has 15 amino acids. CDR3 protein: CASMIWTGLGETQYF. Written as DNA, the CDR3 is TGCGCCAGCATGATTTGGACAGGCCTAGGGGAGACCCAGTACTTC.

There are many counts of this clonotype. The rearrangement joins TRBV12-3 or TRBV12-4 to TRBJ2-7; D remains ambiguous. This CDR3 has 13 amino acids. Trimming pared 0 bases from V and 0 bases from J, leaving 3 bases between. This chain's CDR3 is CASSLANSYEQYF. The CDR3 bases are TGTGCCAGCAGTTTAGCGAACTCCTACGAGCAGTACTTC.

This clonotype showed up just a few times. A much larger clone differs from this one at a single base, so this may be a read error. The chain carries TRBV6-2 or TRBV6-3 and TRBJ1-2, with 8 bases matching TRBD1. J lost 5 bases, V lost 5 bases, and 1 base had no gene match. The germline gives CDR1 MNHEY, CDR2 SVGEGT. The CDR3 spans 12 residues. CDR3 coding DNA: TGTGCCAGCAGTACAGGGGGATATGGCTACACCTTC. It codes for CASSTGGYGYTF.

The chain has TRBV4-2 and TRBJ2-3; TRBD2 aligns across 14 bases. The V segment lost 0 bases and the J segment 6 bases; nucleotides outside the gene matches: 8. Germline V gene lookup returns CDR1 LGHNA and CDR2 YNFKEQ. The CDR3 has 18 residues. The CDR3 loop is CASSQDPGTSGRSDTQYF. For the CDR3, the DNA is TGTGCCAGCAGCCAAGACCCTGGGACTAGCGGGAGAAGTGATACGCAGTATTTT.

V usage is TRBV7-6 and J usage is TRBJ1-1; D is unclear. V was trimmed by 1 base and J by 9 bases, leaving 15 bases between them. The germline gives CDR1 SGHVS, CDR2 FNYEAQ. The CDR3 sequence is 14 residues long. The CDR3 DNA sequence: TGTGCCAGCAGCTTAGATCCGACGAATCCGCAAGCTTTCTTT. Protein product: CASSLDPTNPQAFF.